This TCR beta chain was captured in a study of regulatory and conventional T cells in RAG deficiency (dated by TCRdb to about 2017). Concerning the study at large: High-throughput TCR beta sequencing was used to compare the repertoire diversity and composition of Treg, conventional CD4+ and CD8+ T cells between RAG-deficient patients and healthy controls. General study outcomes and caveats: Shorter CDR3 lengths were found in all patient T-cell subsets, and >80% Treg-Tconv repertoire overlap at nucleotide and amino acid level was observed in Omenn syndrome patients. Some T-cell subset analyses were not done for some subjects. Compared with controls, Omenn syndrome and CID/AS patients had approximately 99-fold fewer unique TCR beta sequences in Treg cells, whereas the reduction in the other subsets was roughly 9.3-fold. Sorted CD25-high CD127-low cells from Omenn syndrome patients may represent peripherally activated cells rather than bona fide Treg cells. Compared with control T-cell subpopulations, RAG-deficient patients had much lower Shannon entropy and higher Simpson indices.

Before genomic DNA was extracted, regulatory T cells were isolated from blood as CD4+CD25-high CD127-low cells. Seven or eight healthy control donors served as the comparison group for repertoire analyses. Library method: the immunoSEQ multiplex PCR assay. Rearranged TCR beta chain products were amplified from genomic DNA of sorted T-cell subsets and sequenced. The study's processing was this. Repertoire diversity of productive TCR beta rearrangements was quantified using Shannon entropy and Simpson indices. To assess clonal expansion, the frequencies of the 100 most abundant productive TCR beta clonotypes were added up as a share of total reads. The TRB repertoires were scored with a self-reactivity index built on which amino acids appear at CDR3beta positions 6 and 7. Two-way ANOVA was applied to the repertoire analyses, whereas Student t or Mann-Whitney tests were applied to the flow cytometric analyses. Not all clones reach the TCRdb copy of this immuneACCESS table, which keeps in-frame sequences only. Checked studies attribute under half of the gap to unresolved V genes and leave the rest unexplained. V and J calls and clone size follow that table, whereas D and trimming were derived from the DNA. The sample includes more than 9,500 clones, with roughly 95% observed a single time. Approximately 1.5% of the sample belongs to the ten largest clones.

CDR1 SEHNR and CDR2 FQNEAQ were looked up in the germline V gene (reference sequence). Germline trimming amounts to 1 base on V and 0 bases on J, with 6 as the count of junction bases outside the gene matches. The CDR3 runs 17 residues from the cysteine to the phenylalanine. CDR3 DNA is the only sequence kept; it has 51 bases, read in frame from the first base. This clone was seen a single time. Its antigen specificity is not known. Per-nucleotide qualities are absent, and no much larger clonotype sits a single base away. Separately, the same data were catalogued under a study of regulatory T cells. The second study reports: For the multiplex PCR, 52 forward TRBV primers and 13 reverse TRBJ primers were used, and amplification bias was corrected with both assay-based and computational methods. In patients, repertoires had restricted unique TRB V-J pairs and skewed V and J gene usage, with regulatory T cells showing the most marked changes. T-cell receptor beta repertoires of sorted regulatory, conventional CD4+ and CD8+ T cells were compared between CD3G-deficient patients and healthy controls. Ficoll density separation was used to isolate peripheral blood mononuclear cells. Rearranged TRB loci were amplified from genomic DNA by multiplex PCR within the immunoSEQ assay. TRB amplicons were sequenced on an Illumina HiSeq platform. Raw sequences were error-filtered and aligned to reference gene sequences by custom algorithms, then analyzed with the immunoSEQ online tools. Frequencies of productive and nonproductive TRB rearrangements were assessed among unique sequences as well as among total sequences. Prism software was used to run t tests, Mann-Whitney tests or two-way ANOVA for comparisons between groups.

The specimen sequenced was CD127- CD25+ CD4+ Tregs sorted from blood. This clonotype originated in a human donor in good health. This receptor chain uses TRBV7-9 and TRBJ2-7, with TRBD2 identical over 10 junction bases. CDR3 protein: CASSLVSGGPSSYEQYF. The DNA sequence is as follows: TGTGCCAGCAGCTTAGTTAGCGGGGGGCCTTCCTCCTACGAGCAGTACTTC.